These 6 T cell receptor beta chains were all obtained from the same sample, sequenced in a study of blood T cell repertoires in COVID-19. Method: immunoSEQ multiplex PCR; TCRdb's copy keeps in-frame clones and lacks some. Of about 130,000 clones in the sample, about 89% were seen once. The sequencing sample was made of peripheral blood. These receptors all come from a woman aged 60 to 75 with acute or convalescent COVID-19.

The rearrangement links TRBV11-3 to TRBJ1-1; TRBD1 aligns across 7 bases. V trimming: 6 bases; J trimming: 0 bases; junction bases outside the gene matches: 7. Germline V CDR1 and CDR2: SGHNT, YENEEA. The length of the CDR3 is 15 residues. In DNA form, the CDR3 reads TGTGCCAGCAGGCGCCTGGGACAGCTGAACACTGAAGCTTTCTTT. Translation: CASRRLGQLNTEAFF.

The rearrangement uses TRBV20-1 and TRBJ1-5; D not resolved. The ends were cut back, 3 bases at V and 5 bases at J, with 14 bases in the middle. The germline V gene encodes CDR1 DFQATT and CDR2 SNEGSKA (reference sequence). The CDR3 is 14 residues long. This chain's CDR3 is CSASLLEGYQPQHF. The DNA of the CDR3 is TGCAGTGCTAGTCTCCTGGAGGGTTATCAGCCCCAGCATTTT.

This clone was seen just once. The chain carries TRBV28 and TRBJ1-2; D is perhaps TRBD1 (5 bases). Germline V gene data show CDR1 as MDHEN and CDR2 as SYDVKM. V lost 6 bases and J lost 0, with 11 bases in between. This CDR3 comprises 14 residues. The CDR3 DNA sequence: TGTGCCAGCAGACCGAAGACAGCTAACTATGGCTACACCTTC. As protein: CASRPKTANYGYTF.

The chain carries TRBV7-9 and TRBJ1-1; D is possibly TRBD1 (5 bases). The CDR3 sequence is 14 residues long. Germline V lookup: CDR1 SEHNR, CDR2 FQNEAQ (reference sequence). The V gene lost 5 bases and the J gene lost 1 base, with 11 bases spanning the gap. The CDR3 loop reads CASSKGTENTEAFF. The DNA for the CDR3 is TGTGCCAGCAGCAAAGGGACTGAGAACACTGAAGCTTTCTTT.

This chain uses TRBV3-1 (or the pseudogene TRBV3-2) with TRBJ1-2; 11 bases agree with TRBD1. J lost 4 bases, V lost 4 bases, and 5 bases had no gene match. In germline, CDR1 is LGHDT, CDR2 YNNKEL (reference sequence). This CDR3 region has 15 residues. The CDR3 nucleotides read TGTGCCAGCAGCCCACGGACAGGGGGCGGCTATGGCTACACCTTC. Its translation: CASSPRTGGGYGYTF.

The genes are TRBV28 and TRBJ1-5; 8 bases line up with TRBD1. Germline CDR1 and CDR2: MDHEN and SYDVKM. V shed 5 bases, J shed 4 bases, and the junction held 10 bases outside the gene matches. The CDR3 spans 16 residues. The CDR3 loop is CASSLGQGTLNQPQHF. The CDR3 DNA reads as TGTGCCAGCAGTCTCGGACAGGGCACTTTAAATCAGCCCCAGCATTTT.